The entry that follows covers one T cell receptor beta chain sequence. This clonotype showed up many times. Its antigen is unknown. No clone much larger than this one lies a single base away; base qualities are absent. These data originate in a study of T cell repertoires in cytomegalovirus infection (dated by TCRdb to between 2018 and 2021). For the study in its entirety: Donor HLA type was relevant to the analysis, because carriage of CMV infection together with the matching HLA type was indicated by public TCR beta signatures.

The full study reports these points: Cumulative frequency of public TCR beta family members discriminated carriers of CMV infection plus the relevant HLA type in this cohort and an independent approximately 370-donor cohort. The ex vivo response was dominated by HLA-C-restricted CMV-specific TCR beta clonotypes, which also provided the single most frequent clonotype in two of eight donors.

Sequencing was performed on an Illumina HiSeq 1500. Clones were called with MiXCR by TCRdb after fastp trimmed the public reads at Q25, and only in-frame beta chains were retained. Entries are consolidated by CDR3 protein sequence, retaining the most common genes and DNA. The sample includes 150,000 to 200,000 distinct CDR3 sequences, with about 20% observed a single time. In total, the top ten clones hold about 2.9% of the sample. Inclusive of the bounding cysteine and phenylalanine, the CDR3 is 13 residues long. Only the CDR3 portion is preserved as DNA: 39 bases, with reading frame beginning at the first base. For CDR1 and CDR2, the germline V gene (reference sequence) lists MNHNY and SVGAGI. Between the V and J ends, shortened by 7 bases and 11 bases respectively, the junction contains 20 bases.

Rearrangement joined TRBV6-6 to TRBJ2-5; a weak D assignment points to TRBD2 (5 bases agree). The TCR sequence derives from a human donor in good health (CMV status not recorded). Some clones in this sample may be carry-over from other donors' samples. Source material: PBMCs. The nucleotides read TGTGCCAGCATGGTCGGGAACAGCGGACCTCAGTACTTC. Translated, it reads CASMVGNSGPQYF.